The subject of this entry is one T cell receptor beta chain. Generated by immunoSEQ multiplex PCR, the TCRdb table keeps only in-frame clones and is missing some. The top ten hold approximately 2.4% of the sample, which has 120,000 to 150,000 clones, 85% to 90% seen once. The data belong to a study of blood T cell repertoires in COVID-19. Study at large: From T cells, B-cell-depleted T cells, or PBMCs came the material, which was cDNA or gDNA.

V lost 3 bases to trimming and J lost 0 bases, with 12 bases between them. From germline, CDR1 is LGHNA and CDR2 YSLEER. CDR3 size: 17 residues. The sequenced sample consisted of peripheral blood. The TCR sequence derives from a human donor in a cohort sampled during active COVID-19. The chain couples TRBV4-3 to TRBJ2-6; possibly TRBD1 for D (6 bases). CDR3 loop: CASSQLQGLSGANVLTF. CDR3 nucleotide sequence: TGCGCCAGCAGCCAGTTACAGGGCCTCTCTGGGGCCAACGTCCTGACTTTC.